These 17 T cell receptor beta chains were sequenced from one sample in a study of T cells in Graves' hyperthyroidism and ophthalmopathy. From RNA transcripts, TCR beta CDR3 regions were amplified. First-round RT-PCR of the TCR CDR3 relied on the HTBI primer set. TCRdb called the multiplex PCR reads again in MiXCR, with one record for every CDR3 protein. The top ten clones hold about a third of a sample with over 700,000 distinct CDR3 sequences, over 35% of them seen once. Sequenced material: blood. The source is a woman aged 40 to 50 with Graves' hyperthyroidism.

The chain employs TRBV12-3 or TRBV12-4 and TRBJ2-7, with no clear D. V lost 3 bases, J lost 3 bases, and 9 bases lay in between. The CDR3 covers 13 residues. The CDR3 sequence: CASSLVLYYEQYF. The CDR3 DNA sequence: TGTGCCAGCAGTTTGGTGTTATACTACGAGCAGTACTTC.

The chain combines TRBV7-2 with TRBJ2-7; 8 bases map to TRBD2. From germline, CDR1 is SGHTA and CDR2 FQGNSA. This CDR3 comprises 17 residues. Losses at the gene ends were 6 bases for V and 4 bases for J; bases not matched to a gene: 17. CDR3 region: CASSFQSLSGEDYEQYF. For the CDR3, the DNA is TGTGCCAGCAGTTTCCAATCCCTTAGCGGGGAGGATTACGAGCAGTACTTC.

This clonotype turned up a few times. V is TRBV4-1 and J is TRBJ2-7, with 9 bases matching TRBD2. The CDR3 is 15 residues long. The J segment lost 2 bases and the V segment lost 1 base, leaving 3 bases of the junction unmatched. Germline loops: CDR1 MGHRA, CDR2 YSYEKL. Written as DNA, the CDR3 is TGCGCCAGCAGCCAAGCTAGCGGGGCTACCTACGAGCAGTACTTC. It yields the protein CASSQASGATYEQYF.

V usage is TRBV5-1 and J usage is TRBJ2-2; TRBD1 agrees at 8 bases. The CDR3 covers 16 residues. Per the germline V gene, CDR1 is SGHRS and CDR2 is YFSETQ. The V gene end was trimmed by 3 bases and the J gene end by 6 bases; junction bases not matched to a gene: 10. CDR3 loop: CASSSTGTGGAGELFF. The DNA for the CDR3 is TGCGCCAGCAGCTCTACCGGGACAGGTGGAGCCGGGGAGCTGTTTTTT.

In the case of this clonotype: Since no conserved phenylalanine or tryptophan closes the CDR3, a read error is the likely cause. CDR3 loop: CASSRSYPVNTEAFL. The CDR3 nucleotides are TGTGCCAGTAGTCGTTCCTACCCCGTGAACACTGAAGCTTTCCTT. This chain connects TRBV19 to TRBJ1-1; D unresolved. The CDR3 is 15 residues long. The V gene lost 5 bases and the J gene lost 0 bases, with 13 bases spanning the gap. From germline, CDR1 is LNHDA and CDR2 SQIVND (reference sequence).

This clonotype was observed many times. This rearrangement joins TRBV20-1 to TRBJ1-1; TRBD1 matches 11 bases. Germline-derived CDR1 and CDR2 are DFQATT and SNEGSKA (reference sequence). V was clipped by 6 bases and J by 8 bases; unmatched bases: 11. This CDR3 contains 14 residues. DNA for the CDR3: TGCAGTGCCAGGATAATGGACAGGGGGCACGAAGCTTTCTTT. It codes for CSARIMDRGHEAFF.

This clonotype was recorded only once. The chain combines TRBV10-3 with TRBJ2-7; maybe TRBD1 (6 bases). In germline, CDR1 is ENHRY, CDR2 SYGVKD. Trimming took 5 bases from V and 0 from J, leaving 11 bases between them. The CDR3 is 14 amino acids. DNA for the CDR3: TGTGCCATCAGTCCGTGGACAGACTCCTACGAGCAGTACTTC. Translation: CAISPWTDSYEQYF.

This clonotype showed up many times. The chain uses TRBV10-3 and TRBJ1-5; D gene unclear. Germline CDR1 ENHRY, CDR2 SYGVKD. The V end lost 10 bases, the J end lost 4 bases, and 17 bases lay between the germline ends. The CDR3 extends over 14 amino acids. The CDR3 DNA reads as TGTGCCACCACGTCAGCGGGAGGGAATCAGCCCCAGCATTTT. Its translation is CATTSAGGNQPQHF.

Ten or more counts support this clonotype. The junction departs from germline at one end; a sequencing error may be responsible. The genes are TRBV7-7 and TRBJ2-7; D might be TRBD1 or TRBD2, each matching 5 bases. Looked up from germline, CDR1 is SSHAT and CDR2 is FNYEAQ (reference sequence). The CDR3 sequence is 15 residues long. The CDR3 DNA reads TGTGCTAGCAGCTTAGCGCCAGGGAAGGAATACGAGCAGTACTTC. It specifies CASSLAPGKEYEQYF.

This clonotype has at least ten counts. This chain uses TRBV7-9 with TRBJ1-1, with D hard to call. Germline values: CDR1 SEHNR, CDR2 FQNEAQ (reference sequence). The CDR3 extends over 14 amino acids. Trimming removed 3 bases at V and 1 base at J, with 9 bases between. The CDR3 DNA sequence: TGTGCCAGCAGCTTGCGCGGCGCGAACACTGAAGCTTTCTTT. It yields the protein CASSLRGANTEAFF.

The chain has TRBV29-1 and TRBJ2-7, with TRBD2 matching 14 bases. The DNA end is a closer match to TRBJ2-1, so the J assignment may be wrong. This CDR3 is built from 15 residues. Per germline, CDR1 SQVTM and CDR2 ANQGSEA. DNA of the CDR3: TGCAGCGTTGAATCCGGGACTAGCGGGAGCTATGAGCAGTTCTTC. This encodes CSVESGTSGSYEQFF.

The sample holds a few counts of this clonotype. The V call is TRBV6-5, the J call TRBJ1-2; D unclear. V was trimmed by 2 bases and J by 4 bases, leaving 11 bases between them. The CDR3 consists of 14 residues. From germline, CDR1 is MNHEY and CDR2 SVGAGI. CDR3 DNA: TGTGCCAGCAGTTACAGCGAGAACTCCTATGGCTACACCTTC. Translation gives CASSYSENSYGYTF.

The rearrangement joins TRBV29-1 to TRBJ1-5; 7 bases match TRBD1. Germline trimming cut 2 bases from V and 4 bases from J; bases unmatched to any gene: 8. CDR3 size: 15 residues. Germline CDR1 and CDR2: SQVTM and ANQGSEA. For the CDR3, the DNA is TGCAGCGTTGAAACAGGGGTGGTTGTGAATCAGCCCCAGCATTTT. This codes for CSVETGVVVNQPQHF.

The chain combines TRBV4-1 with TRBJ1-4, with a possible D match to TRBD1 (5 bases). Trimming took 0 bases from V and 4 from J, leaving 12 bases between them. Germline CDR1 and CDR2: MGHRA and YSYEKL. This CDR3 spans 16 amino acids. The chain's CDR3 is CASSQDIRTINEKLFF. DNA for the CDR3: TGCGCCAGCAGCCAAGATATCAGGACAATTAATGAAAAACTGTTTTTT.

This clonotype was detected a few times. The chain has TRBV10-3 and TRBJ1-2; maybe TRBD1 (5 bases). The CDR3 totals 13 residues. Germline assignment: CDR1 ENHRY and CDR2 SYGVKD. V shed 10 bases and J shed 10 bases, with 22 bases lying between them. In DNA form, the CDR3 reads TGTGCCAGCCTTTTGTACCGGGACGGGCACTACACCTTC. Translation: CASLLYRDGHYTF.

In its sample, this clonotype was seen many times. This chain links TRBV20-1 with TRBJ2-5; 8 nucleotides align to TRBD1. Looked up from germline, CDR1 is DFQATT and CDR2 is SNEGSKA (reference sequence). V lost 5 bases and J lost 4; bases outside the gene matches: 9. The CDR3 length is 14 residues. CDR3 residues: CSADRQGRGETQYF. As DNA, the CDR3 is TGCAGTGCTGATAGACAGGGGCGGGGAGAGACCCAGTACTTC.

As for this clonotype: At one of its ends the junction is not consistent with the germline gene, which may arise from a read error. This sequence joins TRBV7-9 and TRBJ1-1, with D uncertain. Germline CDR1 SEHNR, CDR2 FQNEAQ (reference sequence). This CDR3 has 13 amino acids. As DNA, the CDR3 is TGTGCCGGCAGCCACAACAGAGGGAAAGGAGCTTTCTTT. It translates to CAGSHNRGKGAFF.